The sequence of this T cell receptor (beta chain) was determined in a study of shared clonotypes between healthy human individuals. Every one of the donors was a Caucasian adult that lived in Nashville, Tennessee. Germline CDR1 and CDR2: SGHNT and YYREEE (reference sequence). Trimming removed 1 base at V and 0 bases at J, with 11 bases between. The CDR3 extends over 16 amino acids. Study-wide findings and caveats: An anticipated effect of sequencing depth on clonotype sharing among donors was recognized. Although depth was large, rarefaction showed that sequencing of the sorted subsets was incomplete. In this cohort, only blood was sampled, and tissue repertoires likely differ.

Notes on this clone: Its cognate antigen is unknown.

Measured with immunoSEQ multiplex PCR; TCRdb has only the in-frame clones, and not every one. The sample has some 1 million clones, under 80% seen once. The sample comprised memory CD4+ T cells sorted from blood. Described subset: CD45RA-negative fraction. This receptor was taken from a man between 18 and 35 years old in good health. The chain couples TRBV5-4 to TRBJ2-1; D is unresolved. CDR3 amino acids: CASSLPSGASYNEQFF. The CDR3 nucleotides read TGTGCCAGCAGCTTGCCCTCAGGAGCCTCCTACAATGAGCAGTTCTTC.